This entry concerns a single TCR beta chain. This entry is derived from a study of pediatric ulcerative colitis. Per germline, CDR1 KGHSH and CDR2 LQKENI. The CDR3 is 15 residues long. The V segment lost 0 bases and the J segment 2 bases; nucleotides outside the gene matches: 3. Generated by immunoSEQ multiplex PCR, the TCRdb table keeps only in-frame clones and is missing some. The table includes over 35,000 clones, around four fifths detected once. V is TRBV18 and J is TRBJ1-2; 7 bases agree with TRBD1. This sequence originates from a girl between 10 and 17 years old with moderate ulcerative colitis. Sequenced sample: blood. CDR3 in DNA: TGTGCCAGCTCACCACCGCAGGGGGTGAACTATGGCTACACCTTC. Translating it yields CASSPPQGVNYGYTF.